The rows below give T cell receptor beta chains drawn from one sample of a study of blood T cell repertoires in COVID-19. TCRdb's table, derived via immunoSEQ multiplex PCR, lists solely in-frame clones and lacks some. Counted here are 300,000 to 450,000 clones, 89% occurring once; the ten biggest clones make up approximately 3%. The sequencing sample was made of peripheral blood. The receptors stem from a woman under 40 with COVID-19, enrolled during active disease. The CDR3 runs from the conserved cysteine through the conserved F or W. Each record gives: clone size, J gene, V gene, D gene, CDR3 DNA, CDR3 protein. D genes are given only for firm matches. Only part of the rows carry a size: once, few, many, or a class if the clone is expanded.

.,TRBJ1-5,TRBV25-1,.,TGTGCCAGCAATCAGGCAGGGGCTCCCAATCAGCCCCAGCATTTT,CASNQAGAPNQPQHF
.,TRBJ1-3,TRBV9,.,TGTGCCAGCAACACAGGCCGATCTGGAAACACCATATATTTT,CASNTGRSGNTIYF
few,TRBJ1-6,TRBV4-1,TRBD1,TGCGCCAGCAGCCGCAGGACAGGGGACGGGAATTCACCCCTCCACTTT,CASSRRTGDGNSPLHF
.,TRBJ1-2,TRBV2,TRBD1,TGTGCCAGCAGCGAGAGGACAGGGGCCGTCGATGGCTACACCTTC,CASSERTGAVDGYTF
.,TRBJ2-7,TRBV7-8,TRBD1,TGTGCCAGCACCGAATATCGAGGGGGCGGCTCCTACGAGCAGTACTTC,CASTEYRGGGSYEQYF
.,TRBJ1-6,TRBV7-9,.,TGTGCCAGCAGCTTAGATCAGGGGTTTAGTTCACCCCTCCACTTT,CASSLDQGFSSPLHF
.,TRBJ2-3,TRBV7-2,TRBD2,TGTGCCAGCAGCTCGATGCTAGCGGGAGGGCCGGATACGCAGTATTTT,CASSSMLAGGPDTQYF
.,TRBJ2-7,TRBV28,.,TGTGCCAGCATATCCTCCTACGAGCAGTACTTC,CASISSYEQYF
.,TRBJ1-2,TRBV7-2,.,TGTGCCAGCAGCTTAGATCGGCAGGGACTCAACTATGGCTACACCTTC,CASSLDRQGLNYGYTF
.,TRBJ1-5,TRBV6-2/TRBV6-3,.,TGTGCCAGCAGTTACTTTCCCCACTGGGGGGAGTCGTCTCAGCCCCAGCATTTT,CASSYFPHWGESSQPQHF
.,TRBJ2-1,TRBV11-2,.,TGTGCCAGCAGCTTAGAGGAGAGGTATAATGAGCAGTTCTTC,CASSLEERYNEQFF